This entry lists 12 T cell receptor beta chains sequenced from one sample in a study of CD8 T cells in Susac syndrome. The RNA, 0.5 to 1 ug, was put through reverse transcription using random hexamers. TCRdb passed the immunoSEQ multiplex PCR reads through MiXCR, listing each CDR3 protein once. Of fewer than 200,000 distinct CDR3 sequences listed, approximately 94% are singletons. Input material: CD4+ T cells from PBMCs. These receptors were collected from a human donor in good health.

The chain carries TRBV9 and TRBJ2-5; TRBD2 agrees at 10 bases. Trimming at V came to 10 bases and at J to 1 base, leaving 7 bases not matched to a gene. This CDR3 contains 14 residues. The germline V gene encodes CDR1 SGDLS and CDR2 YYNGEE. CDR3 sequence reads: CASNSGRPQETQYF. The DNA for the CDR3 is TGTGCCTCAAATAGCGGGAGGCCCCAAGAGACCCAGTACTTC.

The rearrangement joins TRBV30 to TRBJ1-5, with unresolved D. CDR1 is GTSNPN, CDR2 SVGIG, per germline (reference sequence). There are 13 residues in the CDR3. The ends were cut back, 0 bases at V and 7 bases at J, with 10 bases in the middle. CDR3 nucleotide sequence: TGTGCCTGGAGTGTAGAGGATCGACAGCCCCAGCATTTT. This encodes CAWSVEDRQPQHF.

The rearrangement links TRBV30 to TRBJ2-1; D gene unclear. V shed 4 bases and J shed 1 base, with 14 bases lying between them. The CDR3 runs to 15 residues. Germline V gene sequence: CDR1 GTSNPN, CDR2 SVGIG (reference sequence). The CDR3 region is CAWTVSRSSYNEQFF. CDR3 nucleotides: TGTGCCTGGACTGTTAGTAGGTCTTCCTACAATGAGCAGTTCTTC.

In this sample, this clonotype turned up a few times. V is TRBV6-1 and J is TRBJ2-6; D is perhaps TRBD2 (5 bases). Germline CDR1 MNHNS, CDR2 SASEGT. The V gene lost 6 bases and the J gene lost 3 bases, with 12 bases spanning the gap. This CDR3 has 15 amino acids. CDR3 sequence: CASSERGNGANVLTF. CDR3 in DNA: TGTGCCAGCAGCGAACGGGGAAATGGGGCCAACGTCCTGACTTTC.

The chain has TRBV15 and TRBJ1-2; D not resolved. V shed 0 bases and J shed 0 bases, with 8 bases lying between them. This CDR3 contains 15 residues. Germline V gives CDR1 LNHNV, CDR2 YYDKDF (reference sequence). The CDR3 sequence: CATSRDLGANYGYTF. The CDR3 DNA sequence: TGTGCCACCAGCAGAGATCTGGGAGCTAACTATGGCTACACCTTC.

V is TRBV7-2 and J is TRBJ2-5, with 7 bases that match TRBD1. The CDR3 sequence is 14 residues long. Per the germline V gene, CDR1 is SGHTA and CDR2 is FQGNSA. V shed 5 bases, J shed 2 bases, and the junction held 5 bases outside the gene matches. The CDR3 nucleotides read TGTGCCAGCAGCCCAGACAGGGTACAAGAGACCCAGTACTTC. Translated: CASSPDRVQETQYF.

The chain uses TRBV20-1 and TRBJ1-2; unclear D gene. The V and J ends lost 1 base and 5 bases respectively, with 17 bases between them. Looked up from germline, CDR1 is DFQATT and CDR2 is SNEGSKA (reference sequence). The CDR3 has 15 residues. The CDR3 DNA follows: TGCAGTGCTAGAGGCAGGACCCGGGCGGAGTATGGCTACACCTTC. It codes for CSARGRTRAEYGYTF.

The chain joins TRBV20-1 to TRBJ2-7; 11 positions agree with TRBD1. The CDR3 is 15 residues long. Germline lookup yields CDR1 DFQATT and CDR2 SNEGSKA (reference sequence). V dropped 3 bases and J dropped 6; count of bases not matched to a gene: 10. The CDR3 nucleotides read TGCAGTGCTAGGGACAGGGGGCGCGTTCTACGCGAGCAGTACTTC. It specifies CSARDRGRVLREQYF.

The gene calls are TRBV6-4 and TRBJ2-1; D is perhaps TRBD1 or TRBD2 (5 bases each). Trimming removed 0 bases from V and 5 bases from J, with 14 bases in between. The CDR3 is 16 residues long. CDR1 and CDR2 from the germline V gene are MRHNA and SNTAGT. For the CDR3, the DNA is TGTGCCAGCAGTGACTCTCTCTGGGGGTCCGACAATGAGCAGTTCTTC. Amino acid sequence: CASSDSLWGSDNEQFF.

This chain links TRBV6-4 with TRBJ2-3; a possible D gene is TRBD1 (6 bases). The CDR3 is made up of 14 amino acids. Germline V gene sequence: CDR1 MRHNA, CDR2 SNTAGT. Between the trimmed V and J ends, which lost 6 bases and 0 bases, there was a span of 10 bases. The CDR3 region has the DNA TGTGCCAGCAGCACGGGACACAGCACAGATACGCAGTATTTT. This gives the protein CASSTGHSTDTQYF.

The CDR3 DNA reads as TGTGCCAGCGCCGCAACAGGGGTCAATCAGCCCCAGCATTTT. It codes for CASAATGVNQPQHF. This chain uses TRBV28 with TRBJ1-5, with TRBD1 matching 7 bases. The CDR3 totals 14 residues. Germline CDR1 reads MDHEN; CDR2 reads SYDVKM. V was clipped by 8 bases and J by 3 bases; unmatched bases: 7.

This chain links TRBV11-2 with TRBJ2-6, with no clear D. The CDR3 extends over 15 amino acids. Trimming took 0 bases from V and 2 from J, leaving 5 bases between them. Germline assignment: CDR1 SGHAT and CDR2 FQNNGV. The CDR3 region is CASSLDGTGANVLTF. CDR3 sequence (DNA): TGTGCCAGCAGCTTAGACGGTACTGGGGCCAACGTCCTGACTTTC.